A single T cell receptor beta chain is shown here with its context. This sample is part of a study of T cell responses to AZD1222 COVID-19 vaccine. Method: immunoSEQ multiplex PCR; TCRdb's copy keeps in-frame clones and lacks some. Of fewer than 120,000 clones listed, roughly nine tenths are singletons. This TCR was recovered from an adult in good health. The sample here was peripheral blood, taken on day 0 of AZD1222 vaccination.

The CDR3 reads CAWSAPGAGLNEQYF. CDR3 sequence (DNA): TGTGCCTGGAGTGCCCCCGGGGCAGGGCTCAACGAGCAGTACTTC. This chain uses TRBV30 with TRBJ2-7; D possibly uses TRBD1 or TRBD2 (5 bases each). Trimming left V 1 base short and J 5 bases short, with 18 bases between. This CDR3 is 15 amino acids long. Per the germline V gene, CDR1 is GTSNPN and CDR2 is SVGIG (reference sequence). The full variable domain, in which reference TRBV30 and TRBJ2-7 provide the parts outside the CDR3, is SQTIHQWPATLVQPVGSPLSLECTVEGTSNPNLYWYRQAAGRGLQLLFYSVGIGQISSEVPQNLSASRPQDRQFILSSKKLLLSDSGFYLCAWSAPGAGLNEQYFGPGTRLTVT.